This entry lists 28 T cell receptor delta chains sequenced from one sample in a study of gamma-delta T cells after stem cell transplantation (dated by TCRdb to between 2015 and 2016). Libraries were made using RT-PCR. Reads for this sample came from an Illumina MiSeq. TCRdb called clones afresh from the public reads with CATT; identical DNA rows were later merged. The sample yields about 11,000 delta-chain clones; 1% to 1.5% were counted once. Jointly, the top ten make up under 13% of the sample. The sample comprised gamma-delta T cells. The receptor set was obtained from a human donor. It is not recorded whose cells these are; they may come from a transplant donor.

On this clone itself: The protein recorded in TCRdb matches a much larger clone and deviates from this DNA's translation at residue 5, suggesting a read error; the protein here is obtained by translating the DNA. The gene calls are TRDV2 and TRDJ1, with TRDD3 matching over 13 bases. J gave up 11 bases and V 3 bases, and 8 bases lay outside the gene matches. Per the germline V gene, CDR1 is GEAIGNYY and CDR2 is EKD. The CDR3 runs 14 residues. CDR3 DNA sequence: TGTGCCTGTGACTCTGTACTGGGGGATACGCTCCTCATCTTT. This gives the protein CACDSVLGDTLLIF.

This clone was observed a few times. The translation of this DNA and the TCRdb protein of a much larger clone differ at residue 6, probably owing to a read error; the protein shown here is translated from the DNA. J is TRDJ3 and V is TRDV2; D unresolved. Germline CDR1 is GEAIGNYY and CDR2 is EKD. V gave up 3 bases and J gave up 0 bases, with 14 bases separating them. The CDR3 sequence is 18 residues long. CDR3 sequence reads: CACDGAGTSSWDTRQMFF. The CDR3 coding sequence is TGTGCCTGTGACGGCGCCGGAACGAGCTCCTGGGACACCCGACAGATGTTTTTC.

This clone is medium-sized. This chain uses TRDV2 with TRDJ3, with 13 bases that match TRDD3. The junction had 11 bases not matched to a gene; V was cut back by 0 bases and J by 1 base. The CDR3 is 22 residues long. Germline V gene data show CDR1 as GEAIGNYY and CDR2 as EKD. As DNA, the CDR3 is TGTGCCTGTGACACCGCGGATACTGGGGGATACGCGACTTCCTGGGACACCCGACAGATGTTTTTC. Its translation: CACDTADTGGYATSWDTRQMFF.

A word on this clone: One end of the junction is discordant with germline, which a read error may explain. As DNA, the CDR3 is TGTGCCTGTGACACCGTATCTGGGTTGGGGATACTGGGAGCCGATAAACTCACCTTT. Its protein product is CACDTVSGLGILGADKLTF. The chain is built from TRDV2 and TRDJ1; 8 bases fit TRDD3. CDR3 length: 19 amino acids. Germline CDR1 reads GEAIGNYY; CDR2 reads EKD.

This clone was seen more than once but under ten times. This DNA translates differently at residue 11 from the TCRdb protein, which is that of a much larger clone; a read error is likely, and the protein shown is the DNA's own translation. The gene calls are TRDV2 and TRDJ1; D perhaps matches TRDD3 (5 bases). V was clipped by 0 bases and J by 3 bases, with 16 bases between them. The germline V gene has CDR1 GEAIGNYY and CDR2 EKD. The CDR3 sequence is 16 residues long. CDR3 residues: CACDTLGPILADKLIF. The DNA of the CDR3 is TGTGCCTGTGACACCTTGGGGCCTATTTTAGCCGATAAACTCATCTTT.

In its sample, this clone ranks as medium-sized (0.01 to 0.1%). The chain carries TRDV2 and TRDJ1, with 13 bases identical to TRDD3. This CDR3 region has 19 residues. V lost 3 bases and J lost 0; bases outside the gene matches: 12. CDR1 GEAIGNYY and CDR2 EKD come from the germline V gene. CDR3 in amino acids: CACDPLTGGYGTYTDKLIF. Written as DNA, the CDR3 is TGTGCCTGTGACCCCCTTACTGGGGGATACGGGACGTACACCGATAAACTCATCTTT.

This clone was seen a handful of times. This chain links TRDV2 with TRDJ3; 7 bases are a match to TRDD3. The ends lost 3 bases at V and 0 bases at J; junction bases unmatched: 13. The CDR3 length is 20 residues. Germline V gives CDR1 GEAIGNYY, CDR2 EKD. CDR3 nucleotide sequence: TGTGCCTGTGACCACCCTGGGGATATCCGAGACTCCTGGGACACCCGACAGATGTTTTTC. Protein: CACDHPGDIRDSWDTRQMFF.

Details on this clone: The protein given by TCRdb reflects a much larger clone and differs at residue 13 from this DNA's translation, likely from a read error; the protein shown is the DNA's translation. The V call is TRDV2, the J call TRDJ3; 8 bases line up with TRDD3. The V gene's germline CDR1 is GEAIGNYY and CDR2 EKD. The CDR3 spans 20 residues. Written as DNA, the CDR3 is TGTGCCTGTGACGATATGTTGGGATACGAAGGCTCCCGGGACACCCGACAGATGTTTTTC. It specifies CACDDMLGYEGSRDTRQMFF.

Concerning this clone itself: With a much larger clone just one base away, this may be a read error. The chain carries TRDV2 and TRDJ1, with 9 bases matching TRDD3. The CDR3 is 17 amino acids. V lost 4 bases and J lost 6; bases outside the gene matches: 17. Germline CDR1 and CDR2: GEAIGNYY and EKD. The CDR3 nucleotides are TGTGCCTGTGATAACGTTGCTACTACTGGGGGACTTCATAAACTCATCTTT. It codes for CACDNVATTGGLHKLIF.

This clone was seen a few times. Given a far larger clone just one base away, this is likely a sequencing read error. Other DNA variants within this sample encode the same CDR3. In DNA, the CDR3 is TGTGCCTGTGACACGGTTGGACTGGGGGCCTATAACACCGATAAACTCATCTTT. Its translation is CACDTVGLGAYNTDKLIF. The V call is TRDV2, the J call TRDJ1; TRDD3 matches 8 bases. There are 18 residues in the CDR3. Trimming cost V 1 base and J 0 bases; bases outside gene matches: 12. In germline, CDR1 is GEAIGNYY, CDR2 EKD.

A remark on this clone: This likely reflects a read error, since a far larger clone is one base away. Other DNA sequences from this sample encode an identical CDR3 as well. The chain couples TRDV2 to TRDJ1; tentative D call: TRDD3 (6 bases). Between the trimmed V and J ends, which lost 0 bases and 0 bases, there was a span of 16 bases. Looked up from germline, CDR1 is GEAIGNYY and CDR2 is EKD. The CDR3 has 17 amino acids. CDR3 in DNA: TGTGCCTGTGACACCGTGGGCGGGGGACCCGACACCGATAAACTCATCTTT. Its translation is CACDTVGGGPDTDKLIF.

This clone was detected only a few times. TCRdb attributes to this sequence the protein of a much larger clone, which differs from the DNA translation at residue 18; a read error is likely, and the protein displayed is translated from the DNA. The chain combines TRDV2 with TRDJ1; 13 nucleotides match TRDD3. The CDR3 runs to 20 residues. The germline gives CDR1 GEAIGNYY, CDR2 EKD. CDR3 region: CACDSLLGDTASSHTDKPIF. CDR3 sequence (DNA): TGTGCCTGTGATTCCTTACTGGGGGATACGGCCTCTTCCCACACCGATAAACCCATCTTT.

Only a few counts were recorded for this clone. Since a far larger clone is one base different, this is likely a read error. The sample holds other DNA sequences that translate to the same CDR3. The V call is TRDV2, the J call TRDJ3; D call uncertain. V lost 1 base to trimming and J lost 3 bases, with 15 bases between them. The germline gives CDR1 GEAIGNYY, CDR2 EKD. The CDR3 loop spans 18 amino acids. The CDR3 coding sequence is TGTGCCTGTGACACTGTGCGGAGTAGGGACTGGGACACCCGACAGATGTTTTTC. This translates into CACDTVRSRDWDTRQMFF.

This clone was observed a handful of times. The chain combines TRDV2 with TRDJ1; 13 nucleotides agree with TRDD3. The CDR3 consists of 14 residues. J lost 11 bases, V lost 0 bases, and 5 bases had no gene match. CDR1 and CDR2 (germline): GEAIGNYY, EKD. The CDR3 DNA sequence: TGTGCCTGTGACACCGTACTGGGGGATACGCTCCTCATCTTT. Residues: CACDTVLGDTLLIF.

This clone was recorded a few times. The protein in TCRdb stems from a much larger clone and differs at residue 13 from this DNA's translation, likely a read error; here the protein is translated from the DNA. The chain links TRDV2 to TRDJ1; TRDD3 matches at 12 bases. Germline V gives CDR1 GEAIGNYY, CDR2 EKD. There are 19 residues in the CDR3. V lost 0 bases, J lost 1 base, and 11 bases stayed unmatched. The CDR3 reads CACDTVAGGYARATDKLIF. CDR3 nucleotide sequence: TGTGCCTGTGACACCGTCGCTGGGGGATACGCCCGGGCCACCGATAAACTCATCTTT.

This clone has at least ten counts. V gene TRDV2 combines with J gene TRDJ1; TRDD3 matches 8 bases. Germline lookup yields CDR1 GEAIGNYY and CDR2 EKD. The CDR3 is made up of 15 amino acids. The V segment lost 3 bases and the J segment 4 bases; nucleotides outside the gene matches: 9. In nucleotides, the CDR3 is TGTGCCTGTGACCGACTGGGGGGTGGGGACGATAAACTCATCTTT. Protein sequence: CACDRLGGGDDKLIF.

This clone was recorded a few times. For this DNA, TCRdb reports the protein of a much larger clone, which diverges at residue 12, most likely from a read error; the protein presented here is translated directly from the DNA. This rearrangement joins TRDV2 to TRDJ3; 8 bases are shared with TRDD3. The CDR3 covers 20 residues. J was trimmed by 2 bases and V by 2 bases; bases with no gene match: 13. In germline, CDR1 is GEAIGNYY, CDR2 EKD. CDR3 protein: CACDKATGGHSPWDTRQMFF. The CDR3, as DNA: TGTGCCTGTGACAAAGCAACTGGGGGCCACAGCCCCTGGGACACCCGACAGATGTTTTTC.

This clone was found a few times. TCRdb assigns this DNA the protein of a much larger clone, which departs from its translation at residue 9; this likely reflects a read error, and the protein shown comes from translating the DNA. J is TRDJ1 and V is TRDV2, with a tentative D call TRDD3 (6 bases). V was shortened by 2 bases and J by 1 base, with 22 bases between the two germline ends. The CDR3 is 18 amino acids. The V gene's germline CDR1 is GEAIGNYY and CDR2 EKD. The CDR3 sequence is CACDSLGGTVSSTDKLIF. Here the CDR3 DNA reads TGTGCCTGTGACAGCCTCGGGGGGACAGTTTCCTCCACCGATAAACTCATCTTT.

The V and J genes are TRDV2 and TRDJ1; 10 bases are a match to TRDD3. The V and J ends lost 0 bases and 0 bases, in that order; junction bases with no gene match: 15. CDR1 is GEAIGNYY and CDR2 is EKD in the germline V gene. The CDR3 sequence is 20 residues long. CDR3 in amino acids: CACDTAGLGDTRPYTDKLIF. CDR3 DNA sequence: TGTGCCTGTGACACCGCGGGGTTGGGGGATACACGGCCTTACACCGATAAACTCATCTTT.

In its sample, this clone was seen a few times. This likely reflects a read error, since a far larger clone is one base away. This same CDR3 is encoded by further DNA sequences in the sample. CDR3 protein: CACDTVGGIRYTDKLIF. In DNA, the CDR3 is TGTGCCTGTGACACCGTCGGGGGGATACGGTACACCGATAAACTCATCTTT. The V gene is TRDV2, the J gene TRDJ1, with 10 nucleotides matching TRDD3. The V gene's germline CDR1 is GEAIGNYY and CDR2 EKD. V was clipped by 0 bases and J by 0 bases; unmatched bases: 6. The CDR3 consists of 17 residues.

As regards this clone: With only one base between it and a far larger clone, this is likely a read error. This chain uses TRDV2 with TRDJ1, with TRDD3 matching over 8 bases. The germline CDR1 and CDR2 sequences are GEAIGNYY and EKD. The V and J ends lost 0 bases and 3 bases, in that order; junction bases with no gene match: 17. This CDR3 region has 19 residues. DNA for the CDR3: TGTGCCTGTGACACCGTGGTTGCGACTGGGGGCCGATCATCCGATAAACTCATCTTT. It translates to CACDTVVATGGRSSDKLIF.

On this clone itself: It may be a read error: a sequence one base away is much more abundant. The sample contains more than one DNA sequence encoding this CDR3. The chain recombines TRDV2 with TRDJ1; 8 nucleotides agree with TRDD3. Trimming at V came to 3 bases and at J to 1 base, leaving 18 bases not matched to a gene. The CDR3 is made up of 19 amino acids. Germline CDR1 reads GEAIGNYY; CDR2 reads EKD. The CDR3 loop reads CACDSIPVLGGESTDKLIF. The CDR3, as DNA: TGTGCCTGTGACTCCATTCCTGTACTGGGGGGTGAAAGCACCGATAAACTCATCTTT.

Concerning this clone itself: A read error is possible here, since a much larger clone lies one base away. Other DNA sequences from this sample encode an identical CDR3 as well. The gene calls are TRDV2 and TRDJ3, with D possibly being TRDD3 (6 bases). CDR3 size: 15 residues. Germline CDR1 reads GEAIGNYY; CDR2 reads EKD. DNA of the CDR3: TGTGCCTGTGACACCGTTGGGGGGGACACCCGACAGATGTTTTTT. Protein sequence: CACDTVGGDTRQMFF.

This clone occurred many times. The chain recombines TRDV2 with TRDJ1; TRDD3 agrees at 8 bases. V gave up 1 base and J gave up 0 bases; unmatched junction bases: 15. From germline, CDR1 is GEAIGNYY and CDR2 EKD. CDR3 size: 19 residues. The CDR3 reads CACDTVGDGSRVHTDKLIF. The CDR3 DNA reads TGTGCCTGTGACACGGTGGGGGATGGCTCCAGGGTCCACACCGATAAACTCATCTTT.

Concerning this clone itself: A read error may account for a junction end that differs from germline. The chain uses TRDV2 and TRDJ1; 11 bases match TRDD3. CDR3 length: 16 residues. Germline V gene data show CDR1 as GEAIGNYY and CDR2 as EKD. The CDR3 nucleotides read TGTGCCTGTAACACCGTGGGGGATACGAGCACCGATAAACTCATCTTT. Its translation: CACNTVGDTSTDKLIF.

This clone is deemed medium-sized. The same CDR3 arises from other DNA sequences in this sample as well. CDR3 DNA: TGTGCCTGTGATCTGCTGGGGGACACCGATAAACTCATCTTT. Its translation is CACDLLGDTDKLIF. V gene TRDV2 combines with J gene TRDJ1; 7 bases agree with TRDD3. This CDR3 has 14 residues. V trimming: 4 bases; J trimming: 0 bases; junction bases outside the gene matches: 4. Germline CDR1 is GEAIGNYY and CDR2 is EKD.

About this clone: The amino acid sequence in TCRdb belongs to a much larger clone and departs from this DNA's translation at residue 18, likely a sequencing read error; the sequence shown is translated from the DNA. The V gene is TRDV2, the J gene TRDJ1, with 9 positions matching TRDD3. Germline V gives CDR1 GEAIGNYY, CDR2 EKD. The CDR3 consists of 19 residues. The CDR3 loop reads CACDTVRLGDLSNTDKLTF. CDR3 sequence (DNA): TGTGCCTGTGACACGGTAAGACTGGGGGACTTGTCAAACACCGATAAACTCACCTTT.

There are a few counts of this clone. A read error is likely here: a far larger clone is one base away. CDR3 DNA: TGTGCCTGTGACCCCTGGGGGATAGTCGCCGATAAACTCATCTTT. Its protein is CACDPWGIVADKLIF. The chain combines TRDV2 with TRDJ1, with TRDD3 matching 10 bases. Germline trimming cut 3 bases from V and 3 bases from J; bases unmatched to any gene: 6. This CDR3 spans 15 amino acids. CDR1 is GEAIGNYY and CDR2 is EKD in the germline V gene.